A single sample is the source of the 27 T cell receptor beta chains below, sequenced in a study of blood T cell repertoires in COVID-19. Assay used: immunoSEQ multiplex PCR; TCRdb lists only in-frame clones, some missing. The sample includes more than 85,000 clones, approximately 85% of them seen just once. The sample was peripheral blood. These receptors were taken from a woman aged 55 to 70 with acute or convalescent COVID-19.

V and J are TRBV5-1 and TRBJ2-3; possibly TRBD2 for D (6 bases). Trimming pared 3 bases from V and 4 bases from J, leaving 9 bases between. Germline V gene sequence: CDR1 SGHRS, CDR2 YFSETQ. This CDR3 comprises 13 residues. CDR3 sequence: CASSSWGADTQYF. In DNA, the CDR3 is TGCGCCAGCAGCTCTTGGGGGGCAGATACGCAGTATTTT.

This chain connects TRBV9 to TRBJ2-5; D is possibly TRBD1 (5 bases). There are 13 residues in the CDR3. Germline CDR1 SGDLS, CDR2 YYNGEE. Trimming removed 0 bases from V and 3 bases from J, with 6 bases in between. The CDR3 sequence: CASSVAGKETQYF. The DNA of the CDR3 is TGTGCCAGCAGCGTAGCAGGGAAAGAGACCCAGTACTTC.

The V and J genes are TRBV2 and TRBJ2-3; the D gene is possibly TRBD1 (6 bases). Germline-derived CDR1 and CDR2 are SNHLY and FYNNEI. The V end lost 9 bases, the J end lost 6 bases, and 22 bases lay between the germline ends. This CDR3 comprises 15 residues. In DNA, the CDR3 is TGTGCCAGTAACGTGCAAGGACAGCCTAGGGATACGCAGTATTTT. Its protein is CASNVQGQPRDTQYF.

The chain carries TRBV7-2 and TRBJ2-7; 8 bases line up with TRBD2. The length of the CDR3 is 15 residues. Trimming cost V 4 bases and J 0 bases; bases outside gene matches: 5. Germline CDR1 SGHTA, CDR2 FQGNSA. In DNA, the CDR3 is TGTGCCAGCAGCTCTGAGCGGGGGTACTCCTACGAGCAGTACTTC. Protein sequence: CASSSERGYSYEQYF.

The chain carries TRBV4-1 and TRBJ1-6, with TRBD1 identical over 8 bases. The CDR3 has 17 amino acids. In germline, CDR1 is MGHRA, CDR2 YSYEKL. J lost 10 bases, V lost 4 bases, and 15 bases had no gene match. The CDR3, as DNA: TGCGCCAGCAGCCGACAGACCCCCTGGACAGGGAAATCACCCCTCCACTTT. Translation gives CASSRQTPWTGKSPLHF.

The CDR3 bases are TGTGCCAGCAGCTCGACGCGGGCTGTGGTATACAATGAGCAGTTCTTC. Translating gives CASSSTRAVVYNEQFF. This chain uses TRBV9 with TRBJ2-1, with D perhaps TRBD2 (5 bases). From germline, CDR1 is SGDLS and CDR2 YYNGEE. The CDR3 length is 16 residues. V was cut by 4 bases and J by 4 bases, with 18 bases left in between. The whole variable domain, filled in from reference TRBV9 and TRBJ2-1, reads DSGVTQTPKHLITATGQRVTLRCSPRSGDLSVYWYQQSLDQGLQFLIQYYNGEERAKGNILERFSAQQFPDLHSELNLSSLELGDSALYFCASSSTRAVVYNEQFFGPGTRLTVL.

The V call is TRBV30, the J call TRBJ2-5, with D hard to call. CDR1 GTSNPN and CDR2 SVGIG come from the germline V gene (reference sequence). CDR3 size: 14 residues. V was pared by 1 base and J by 7 bases, with 16 bases between. Written as DNA, the CDR3 is TGTGCCTGGAGTGGAGGTATGAGCGTGGGGACCCAGTACTTC. It is translated as CAWSGGMSVGTQYF.

The chain combines TRBV7-2 with TRBJ1-6, with TRBD1 matching over 8 bases. The J segment lost 8 bases and the V segment lost 8 bases, leaving 8 bases of the junction unmatched. This CDR3 is built from 14 residues. Germline-derived CDR1 and CDR2 are SGHTA and FQGNSA. The CDR3 coding sequence is TGTGCCAGCTCCGACAGGGGCGCATATTCACCCCTCCACTTT. Translating gives CASSDRGAYSPLHF.

The rearrangement links TRBV6-6 to TRBJ2-1, with a weak D call TRBD1 (6 bases). The V and J ends lost 6 bases and 4 bases respectively, with 13 bases between them. From germline, CDR1 is MNHNY and CDR2 SVGAGI (reference sequence). This CDR3 has 14 amino acids. CDR3 amino acids: CASRGRGGYNEQFF. CDR3 sequence (DNA): TGTGCCAGCAGGGGCAGGGGTGGTTACAATGAGCAGTTCTTC.

The gene calls are TRBV5-6 and TRBJ2-7; 7 nucleotides match TRBD1. CDR1 is SGHDT and CDR2 is YYEEEE in the germline V gene. CDR3 length: 15 amino acids. The ends lost 3 bases at V and 2 bases at J; junction bases unmatched: 8. This chain's CDR3 is CASSSARDSPYEQYF. The CDR3, as DNA: TGTGCCAGCAGCTCAGCTAGGGACAGTCCCTACGAGCAGTACTTC.

In its sample, this clone was seen once. This chain links TRBV30 with TRBJ2-1, with unresolved D. V was pared by 1 base and J by 2 bases, with 6 bases between. Germline V gives CDR1 GTSNPN, CDR2 SVGIG (reference sequence). The CDR3 is made up of 13 amino acids. This CDR3 reads CAWSGLAYNEQFF. The CDR3 bases are TGTGCCTGGAGTGGGCTAGCCTACAATGAGCAGTTCTTC.

The J gene is TRBJ2-3, the V gene TRBV4-1; no clear D gene. Germline CDR1 and CDR2: MGHRA and YSYEKL. With 1 base removed from V and 11 bases from J, the gap between germline ends came to 10 bases. CDR3 length equals 12 residues. This CDR3 reads CASSQVGYVQYF. The CDR3 DNA sequence: TGCGCCAGCAGCCAAGTCGGGTATGTGCAGTATTTT.

The V gene is TRBV3-1 (or the pseudogene TRBV3-2), the J gene TRBJ2-1; weak D call: TRBD2 (5 bases). Germline V lookup: CDR1 LGHDT, CDR2 YNNKEL (reference sequence). Trimming pared 0 bases from V and 8 bases from J, leaving 11 bases between. The CDR3 is made up of 14 amino acids. CDR3 sequence (DNA): TGTGCCAGCAGCCAAGATCGGGGAGAGCATGAGCAGTTCTTC. Encoded protein: CASSQDRGEHEQFF.

This chain connects TRBV9 to TRBJ2-5; 9 bases fit TRBD2. The CDR3 is 14 amino acids. Trimming took 5 bases from V and 5 from J; bases not matched to a gene: 7. CDR1 and CDR2 from the germline V gene are SGDLS and YYNGEE. The CDR3 region is CASSRAGGGETQYF. The CDR3 region has the DNA TGTGCCAGCAGTCGAGCGGGGGGCGGGGAGACCCAGTACTTC.

The J gene is TRBJ2-7, the V gene TRBV6-1, with 8 bases identical to TRBD1. V lost 2 bases to trimming and J lost 1 base; unmatched junction nucleotides: 7. Looked up from germline, CDR1 is MNHNS and CDR2 is SASEGT. The CDR3 consists of 16 residues. CDR3 sequence reads: CASSELVDRGSYEQYF. Written as DNA, the CDR3 is TGTGCCAGCAGTGAACTGGTAGACAGGGGTTCCTACGAGCAGTACTTC.

The genes are TRBV3-1 (or the pseudogene TRBV3-2) and TRBJ1-6; D is perhaps TRBD1 (6 bases). The CDR3 has 17 amino acids. Germline lookup yields CDR1 LGHDT and CDR2 YNNKEL (reference sequence). Trimming pared 0 bases from V and 4 bases from J, leaving 13 bases between. The CDR3, as DNA: TGTGCCAGCAGCCAAGAGGACAGTTATACATATAATTCACCCCTCCACTTT. Translating gives CASSQEDSYTYNSPLHF.

The chain employs TRBV5-1 and TRBJ2-3; D perhaps matches TRBD2 (5 bases). The CDR3 length is 14 residues. V was pared by 0 bases and J by 2 bases, with 7 bases between. Per the germline V gene, CDR1 is SGHRS and CDR2 is YFSETQ. For the CDR3, the DNA is TGCGCCAGCAGCTTGGGGACTCCCACAGATACGCAGTATTTT. Translation gives CASSLGTPTDTQYF.

The rearrangement uses TRBV9 and TRBJ2-5; 8 positions agree with TRBD1. Per the germline V gene, CDR1 is SGDLS and CDR2 is YYNGEE. The length of the CDR3 is 11 residues. J lost 4 bases, V lost 7 bases, and 0 bases had no gene match. The CDR3 region is CASGQGETQYF. The CDR3 DNA sequence: TGTGCCAGCGGACAGGGAGAGACCCAGTACTTC.

This clone appeared once. The chain links TRBV21-1 to TRBJ2-5; TRBD2 is taken as the D call from the table, unchecked against the DNA. TRBV21-1 is marked as a pseudogene. CDR3 length equals 16 residues. The CDR3 region has the DNA TGTGCCAGCAGCCCGAGGACTAGTGTCCCAGAAGAGACCCAGTACTTC. Its translation: CASSPRTSVPEETQYF.

The gene calls are TRBV7-8 and TRBJ1-2; D uncertain. V was cut by 2 bases and J by 3 bases, with 7 bases left in between. Germline CDR1 is SGHVS and CDR2 is FQNEAQ. This CDR3 has 13 residues. The CDR3 DNA sequence: TGTGCCAGCAGCTTATCGAGGGACTATGGCTACACCTTC. Translation: CASSLSRDYGYTF.

This CDR3 reads CASSQATGGTYEQYF. In DNA, the CDR3 is TGCGCCAGCAGCCAAGCCACAGGGGGGACCTACGAGCAGTACTTC. The gene calls are TRBV4-1 and TRBJ2-7; 8 bases align to TRBD1. V shed 1 base, J shed 2 bases, and the junction held 4 bases outside the gene matches. This CDR3 comprises 15 residues. From germline, CDR1 is MGHRA and CDR2 YSYEKL.

The rearrangement uses TRBV6-5 and TRBJ1-2; D perhaps matches TRBD1 (6 bases). V was pared by 6 bases and J by 1 base, with 15 bases between. Germline V gene data show CDR1 as MNHEY and CDR2 as SVGAGI. The CDR3 is 15 residues long. CDR3 region: CASSPWTADNYGYTF. The CDR3 DNA is TGTGCCAGCAGCCCATGGACAGCGGATAACTATGGCTACACCTTC.

The chain combines TRBV4-3 with TRBJ2-6; 11 nucleotides match TRBD2. The CDR3 runs to 20 residues. The J segment lost 3 bases and the V segment lost 0 bases, leaving 10 bases of the junction unmatched. CDR1 and CDR2 (germline): LGHNA, YSLEER. This CDR3 is CASSQDPFLAGGGGANVLTF. The CDR3 DNA reads as TGCGCCAGCAGCCAAGATCCCTTCCTAGCGGGGGGAGGTGGGGCCAACGTCCTGACTTTC.

This chain uses TRBV7-3 with TRBJ1-2; D might be TRBD1 (6 bases). The CDR3 has 13 residues. The germline CDR1 and CDR2 sequences are SGHTA and FQGTGA. V lost 5 bases and J lost 3, with 10 bases in between. In nucleotides, the CDR3 is TGTGCCAGCAGCCCTGAGGGGGACTATGGCTACACCTTC. As protein: CASSPEGDYGYTF.

In the case of this clone: This sequence may be a read error, since a much larger clone differs from it by one base. Other DNA sequences in this sample translate to the same CDR3. The chain combines TRBV15 with TRBJ1-1, with 9 positions matching TRBD1. In germline, CDR1 is LNHNV, CDR2 YYDKDF (reference sequence). The CDR3 runs 15 residues. Trimming cost V 3 bases and J 0 bases; bases outside gene matches: 2. In DNA, the CDR3 is TGTGCCACCAGCAGGGACAGGGGACTGAACACTGAAGCTTTCTTT. Protein sequence: CATSRDRGLNTEAFF.

The chain is built from TRBV2 and TRBJ1-3; no clear D gene. Germline loops: CDR1 SNHLY, CDR2 FYNNEI. The germline V and J ends were trimmed by 7 bases and 0 bases, with 13 bases remaining between them. This CDR3 spans 15 amino acids. The CDR3 DNA reads as TGTGCCAGCACTCTATCGCAGGTCTCTGGAAACACCATATATTTT. Encoded protein: CASTLSQVSGNTIYF.

J is TRBJ1-6 and V is TRBV4-3; possibly TRBD1 for D (5 bases). Germline-derived CDR1 and CDR2 are LGHNA and YSLEER. The CDR3 runs to 15 residues. The V end was cut by 0 bases, the J end by 10 bases, with 13 bases between. CDR3 region: CASSQDPTGSSPLHF. CDR3 nucleotide sequence: TGCGCCAGCAGCCAAGATCCAACAGGCTCCTCACCCCTCCACTTT.